The source of this T cell receptor beta chain is a study of cytomegalovirus exposure and HLA in healthy donors. CDR1 MNHNS and CDR2 SASEGT come from the germline V gene. CDR3 length: 14 residues. Trimming removed 6 bases from V and 0 bases from J, with 11 bases in between. Study-wide points: Available immune exposure information covered CMV serostatus only. Per a later analysis, HLA-associated TCR beta chains showed more clonal expansion than other, equally common TCR beta chains.

Regarding this clone: Its antigen is not identified.

Researchers ran the PCR with 60 Vbeta and 13 Jbeta primers. The repertoire was sequenced with immunoSEQ multiplex PCR; TCRdb's copy has only in-frame clones and lacks some. The data show roughly 120,000 clones, about four fifths seen once. The V gene is TRBV6-1, the J gene TRBJ1-1; D gene uncertain. The TCR sequence derives from a middle-aged man in good health and CMV-seronegative. Material: PBMCs. For the CDR3, the DNA is TGTGCCAGCAGCCCCGGGGTCATGAACACTGAAGCTTTCTTT. It yields the protein CASSPGVMNTEAFF.